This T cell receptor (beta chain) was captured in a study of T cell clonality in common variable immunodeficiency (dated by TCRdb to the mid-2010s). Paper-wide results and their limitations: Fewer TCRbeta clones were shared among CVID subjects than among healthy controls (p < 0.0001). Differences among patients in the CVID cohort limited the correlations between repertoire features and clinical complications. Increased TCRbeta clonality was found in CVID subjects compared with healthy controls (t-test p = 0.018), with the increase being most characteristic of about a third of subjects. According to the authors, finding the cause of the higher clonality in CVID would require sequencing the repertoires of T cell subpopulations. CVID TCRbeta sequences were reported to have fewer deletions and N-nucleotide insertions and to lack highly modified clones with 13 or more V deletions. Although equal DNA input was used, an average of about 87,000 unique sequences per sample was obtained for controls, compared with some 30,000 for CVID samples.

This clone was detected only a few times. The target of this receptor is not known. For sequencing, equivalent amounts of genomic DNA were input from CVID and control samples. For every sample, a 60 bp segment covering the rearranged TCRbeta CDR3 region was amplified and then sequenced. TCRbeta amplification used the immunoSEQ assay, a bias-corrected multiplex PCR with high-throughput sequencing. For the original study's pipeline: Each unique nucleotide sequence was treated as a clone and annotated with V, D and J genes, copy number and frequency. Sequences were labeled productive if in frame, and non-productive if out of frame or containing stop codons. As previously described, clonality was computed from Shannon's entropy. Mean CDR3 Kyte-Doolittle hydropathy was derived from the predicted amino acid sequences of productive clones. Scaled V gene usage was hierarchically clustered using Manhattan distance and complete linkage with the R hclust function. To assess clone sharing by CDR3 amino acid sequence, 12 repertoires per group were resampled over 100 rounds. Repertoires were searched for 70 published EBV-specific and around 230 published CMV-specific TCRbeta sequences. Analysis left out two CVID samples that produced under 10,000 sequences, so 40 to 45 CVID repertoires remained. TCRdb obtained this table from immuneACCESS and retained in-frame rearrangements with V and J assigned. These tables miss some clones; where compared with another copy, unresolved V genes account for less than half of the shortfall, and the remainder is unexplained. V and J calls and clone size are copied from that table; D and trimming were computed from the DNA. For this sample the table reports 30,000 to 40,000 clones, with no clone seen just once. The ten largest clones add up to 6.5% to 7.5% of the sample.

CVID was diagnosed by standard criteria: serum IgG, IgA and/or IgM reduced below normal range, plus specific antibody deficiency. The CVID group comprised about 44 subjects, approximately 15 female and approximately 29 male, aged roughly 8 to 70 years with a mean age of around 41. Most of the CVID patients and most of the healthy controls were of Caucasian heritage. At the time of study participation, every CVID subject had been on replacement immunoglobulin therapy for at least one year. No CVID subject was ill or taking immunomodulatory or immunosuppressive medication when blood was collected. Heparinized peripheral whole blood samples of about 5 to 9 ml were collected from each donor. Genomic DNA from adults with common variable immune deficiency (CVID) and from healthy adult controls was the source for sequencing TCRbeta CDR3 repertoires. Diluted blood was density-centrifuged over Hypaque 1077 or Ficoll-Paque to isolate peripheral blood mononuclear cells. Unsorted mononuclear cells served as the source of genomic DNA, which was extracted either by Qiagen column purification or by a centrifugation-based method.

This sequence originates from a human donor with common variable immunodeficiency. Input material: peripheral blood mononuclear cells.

The sequenced part of the CDR3 DNA is TGTGCCAGTAGGAAGACAGGACCCTTCTCTGGGGCCAACGTC. Its amino acids are CASRKTGPFSGANV. The full CDR3 reads CASRKTGPFSGANVLTF. The V and J genes are TRBV19 and TRBJ2-6; perhaps TRBD1 is the D gene, with 6 bases matching. The read ends 3 residues before the CDR3 terminus; that terminus is restored from the germline J gene. Trimming at the junction amounts to 6 bases on V and 0 bases on J, and the germline ends lie 15 bases apart. The germline V gene (reference sequence) gives CDR1 as LNHDA and CDR2 as SQIVND. The CDR3 runs 17 residues from the cysteine to the phenylalanine. The 42 bases shown cover part of the CDR3, and their frame starts at base 1. Full variable domain (CDR3 extended with the reference TRBV19 and TRBJ2-6 proteins): DGGITQSPKYLFRKEGQNVTLSCEQNLNHDAMYWYRQDPGQGLRLIYYSQIVNDFQKGDIAEGYSVSREKKESFPLTVTSAQKNPTAFYLCASRKTGPFSGANVLTFGAGSRLTVL.